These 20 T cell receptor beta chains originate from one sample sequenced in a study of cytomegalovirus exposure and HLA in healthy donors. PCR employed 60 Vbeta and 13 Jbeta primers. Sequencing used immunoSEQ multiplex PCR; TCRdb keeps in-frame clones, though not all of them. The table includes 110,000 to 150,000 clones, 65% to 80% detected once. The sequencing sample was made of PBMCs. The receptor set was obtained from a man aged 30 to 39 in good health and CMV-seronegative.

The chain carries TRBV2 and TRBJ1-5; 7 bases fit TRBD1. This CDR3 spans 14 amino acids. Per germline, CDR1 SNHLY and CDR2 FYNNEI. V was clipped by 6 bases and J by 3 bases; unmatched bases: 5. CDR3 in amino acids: CASRTTGFNQPQHF. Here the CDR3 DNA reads TGTGCCAGCAGGACGACAGGGTTCAATCAGCCCCAGCATTTT.

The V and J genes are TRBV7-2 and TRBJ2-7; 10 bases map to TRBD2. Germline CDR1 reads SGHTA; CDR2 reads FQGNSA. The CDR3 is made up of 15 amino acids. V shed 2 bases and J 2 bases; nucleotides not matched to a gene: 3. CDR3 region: CASSLRSGRAYEQYF. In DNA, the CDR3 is TGTGCCAGCAGCTTAAGAAGCGGGAGGGCCTACGAGCAGTACTTC.

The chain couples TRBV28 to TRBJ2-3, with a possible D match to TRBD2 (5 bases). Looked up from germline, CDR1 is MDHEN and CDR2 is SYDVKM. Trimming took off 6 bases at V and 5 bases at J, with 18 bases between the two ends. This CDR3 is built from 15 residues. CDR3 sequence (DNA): TGTGCCAGCAGCCCCCCGAGGGCCCAACGAGATACGCAGTATTTT. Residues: CASSPPRAQRDTQYF.

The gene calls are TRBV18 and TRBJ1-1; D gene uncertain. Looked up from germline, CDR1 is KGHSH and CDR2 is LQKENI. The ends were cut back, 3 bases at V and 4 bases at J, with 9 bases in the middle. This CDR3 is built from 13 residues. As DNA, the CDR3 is TGTGCCAGCTCACCCTCGGTGAGCACTGAAGCTTTCTTT. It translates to CASSPSVSTEAFF.

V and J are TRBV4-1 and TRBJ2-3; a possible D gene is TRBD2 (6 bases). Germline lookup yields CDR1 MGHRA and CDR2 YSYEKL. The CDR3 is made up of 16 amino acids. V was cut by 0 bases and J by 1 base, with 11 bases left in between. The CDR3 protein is CASSQDGRGGTDTQYF. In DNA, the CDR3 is TGCGCCAGCAGCCAAGACGGGAGAGGAGGCACAGATACGCAGTATTTT.

The CDR3 loop is CASSRDYTYEQYF. DNA for the CDR3: TGTGCCAGCAGCCGGGACTATACCTACGAGCAGTACTTC. The chain joins TRBV14 to TRBJ2-7; 7 positions agree with TRBD2. This CDR3 contains 13 residues. Germline trimming cut 4 bases from V and 2 bases from J; bases unmatched to any gene: 2. Germline CDR1 reads SGHDN; CDR2 reads FVKESK.

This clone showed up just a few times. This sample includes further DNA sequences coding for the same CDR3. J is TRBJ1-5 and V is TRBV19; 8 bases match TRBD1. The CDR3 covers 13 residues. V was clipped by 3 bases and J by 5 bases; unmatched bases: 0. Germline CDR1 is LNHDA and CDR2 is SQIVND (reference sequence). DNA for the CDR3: TGTGCCAGTAGTATGGACAGGGATCAGCCCCAGCATTTT. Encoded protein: CASSMDRDQPQHF.

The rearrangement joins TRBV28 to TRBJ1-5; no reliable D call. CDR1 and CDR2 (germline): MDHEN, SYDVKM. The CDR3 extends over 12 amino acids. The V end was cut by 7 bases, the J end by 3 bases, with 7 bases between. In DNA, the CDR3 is TGTGCCAGCACCCTTCTCAATCAGCCCCAGCATTTT. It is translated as CASTLLNQPQHF.

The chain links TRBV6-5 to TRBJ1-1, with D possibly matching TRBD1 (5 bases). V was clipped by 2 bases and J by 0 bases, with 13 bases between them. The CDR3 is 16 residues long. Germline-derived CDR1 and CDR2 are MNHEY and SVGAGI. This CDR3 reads CASSYRQGIMNTEAFF. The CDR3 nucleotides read TGTGCCAGCAGTTACAGGCAGGGCATCATGAACACTGAAGCTTTCTTT.

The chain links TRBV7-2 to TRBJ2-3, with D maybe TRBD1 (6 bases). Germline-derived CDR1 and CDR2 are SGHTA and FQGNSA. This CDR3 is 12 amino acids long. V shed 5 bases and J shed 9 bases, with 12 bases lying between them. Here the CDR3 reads CASSRRGGTQYF. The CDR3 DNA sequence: TGTGCCAGCAGCCGGAGAGGGGGAACGCAGTATTTT. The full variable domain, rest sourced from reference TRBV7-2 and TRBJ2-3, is GAGVSQSPSNKVTEKGKDVELRCDPISGHTALYWYRQSLGQGLEFLIYFQGNSAPDKSGLPSDRFSAERTGGSVSTLTIQRTQQEDSAVYLCASSRRGGTQYFGPGTRLTVL.

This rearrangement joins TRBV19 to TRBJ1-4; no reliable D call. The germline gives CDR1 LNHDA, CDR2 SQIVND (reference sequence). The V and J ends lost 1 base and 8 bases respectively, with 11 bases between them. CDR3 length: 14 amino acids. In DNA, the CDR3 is TGTGCCAGTAGTATAGGAGGAGTTCGGGAAAAACTGTTTTTT. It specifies CASSIGGVREKLFF.

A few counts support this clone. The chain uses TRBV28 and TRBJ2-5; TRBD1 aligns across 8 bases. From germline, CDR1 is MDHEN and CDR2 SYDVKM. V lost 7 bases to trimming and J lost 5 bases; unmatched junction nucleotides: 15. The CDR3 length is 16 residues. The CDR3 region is CASTNHPRTGMETQYF. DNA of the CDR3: TGTGCCAGCACCAACCACCCTCGGACAGGGATGGAGACCCAGTACTTC.

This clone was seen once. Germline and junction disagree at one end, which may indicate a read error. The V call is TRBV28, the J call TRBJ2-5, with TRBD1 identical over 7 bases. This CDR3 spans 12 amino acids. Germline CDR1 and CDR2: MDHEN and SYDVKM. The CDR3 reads CASSFWTGRKDF. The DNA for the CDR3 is TGTGCCAGCAGTTTCTGGACAGGCCGTAAAGACTTC.

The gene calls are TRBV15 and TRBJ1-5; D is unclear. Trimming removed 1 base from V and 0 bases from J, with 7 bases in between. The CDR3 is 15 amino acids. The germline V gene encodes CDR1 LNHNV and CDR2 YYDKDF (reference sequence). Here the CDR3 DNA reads TGTGCCACCAGCAGAGGCCGGTATAGCAATCAGCCCCAGCATTTT. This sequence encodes CATSRGRYSNQPQHF.

The DNA of the CDR3 is TGCGCCAGCAGTGACGGGGGGGCTGTTTACGAGCAGTACTTC. It specifies CASSDGGAVYEQYF. This sequence joins TRBV10-2 and TRBJ2-7; TRBD2 matches 8 bases. In germline, CDR1 is WSHSY, CDR2 SAAADI. The CDR3 runs 14 residues. J was trimmed by 4 bases and V by 3 bases; bases with no gene match: 5.

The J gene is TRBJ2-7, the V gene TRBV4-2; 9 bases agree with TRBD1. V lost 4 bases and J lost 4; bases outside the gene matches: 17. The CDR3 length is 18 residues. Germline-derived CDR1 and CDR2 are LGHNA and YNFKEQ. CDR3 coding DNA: TGTGCCAGCAGCCGAGGGACTCTTGGACAGGGGATAAAGTACGAGCAGTACTTC. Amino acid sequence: CASSRGTLGQGIKYEQYF.

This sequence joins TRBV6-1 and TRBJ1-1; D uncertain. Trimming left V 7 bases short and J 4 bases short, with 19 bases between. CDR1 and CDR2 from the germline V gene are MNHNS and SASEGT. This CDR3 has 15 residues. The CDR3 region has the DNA TGTGCCAGCAACCTTCAAGCGGGTGTGCGCACTGAAGCTTTCTTT. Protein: CASNLQAGVRTEAFF.

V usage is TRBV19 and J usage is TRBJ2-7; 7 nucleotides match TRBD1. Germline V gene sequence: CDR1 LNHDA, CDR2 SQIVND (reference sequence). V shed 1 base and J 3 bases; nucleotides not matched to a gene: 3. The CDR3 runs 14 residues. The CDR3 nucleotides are TGTGCCAGTAGTATAGGGGACAGATACTACGAGCAGTACTTC. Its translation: CASSIGDRYYEQYF.

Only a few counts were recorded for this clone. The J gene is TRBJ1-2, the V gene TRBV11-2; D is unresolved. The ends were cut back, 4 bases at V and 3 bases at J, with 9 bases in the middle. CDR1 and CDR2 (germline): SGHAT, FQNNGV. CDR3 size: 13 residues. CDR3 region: CASSYRTDYGYTF. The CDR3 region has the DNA TGTGCCAGCAGCTATAGAACTGACTATGGCTACACCTTC.

Written as DNA, the CDR3 is TGTGCCAGCAGTTCCCCCGCGAGGGGGCAAACTAACTATGGCTACACCTTC. Protein sequence: CASSSPARGQTNYGYTF. This chain joins TRBV28 and TRBJ1-2; 7 bases are shared with TRBD1. The junction had 11 bases not matched to a gene; V was cut back by 4 bases and J by 0 bases. The CDR3 sequence is 17 residues long. Germline V gives CDR1 MDHEN, CDR2 SYDVKM.